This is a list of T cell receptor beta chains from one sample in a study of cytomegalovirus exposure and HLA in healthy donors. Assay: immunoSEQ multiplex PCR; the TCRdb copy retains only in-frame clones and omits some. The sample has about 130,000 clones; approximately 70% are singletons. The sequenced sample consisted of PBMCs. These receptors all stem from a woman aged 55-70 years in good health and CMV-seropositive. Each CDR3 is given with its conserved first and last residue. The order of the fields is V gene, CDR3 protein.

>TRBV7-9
CASSLGATDTQYF
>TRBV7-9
CASSPWTGSATNEKLFF
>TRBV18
CASSPRGRGSYNEQFF
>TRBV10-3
CAITNGQGMGYTF
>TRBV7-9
CASSFPGVDPYEQYF
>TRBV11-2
CASSLGQYWEEQYF
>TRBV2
CASNDRMNTEAFF
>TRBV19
CASSRVYDEQFF
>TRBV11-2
CASSPDRNYGYTF
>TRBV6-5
CASSYSARVAAFF
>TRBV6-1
CASSEGTGNTGELFF
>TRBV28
CASSTTGEQFF
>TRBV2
CASTRGVGNQPQHF
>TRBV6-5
CASSYSPRGPGNTIYF
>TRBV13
CASSDPGRGSPLHF
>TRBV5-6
CASSSGRPYSGNTIYF
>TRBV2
CASNSLNQPQHF
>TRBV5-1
CASSADRATDTQYF
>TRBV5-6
CASSLSQGGLNTEAFF
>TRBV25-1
CASSEAGQHYGYTF
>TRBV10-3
CAIGQSSEAFF
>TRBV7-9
CASSSHGGGYNEQFF
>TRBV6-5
CASSYSSSGDNEQFF
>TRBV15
CATSRVAEKLFF
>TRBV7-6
CASSPRGNQPQHF
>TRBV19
CASTSGGSAYEQYF
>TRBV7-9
CASSLAQGKSSEAFF
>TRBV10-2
CATSDYSETQYF
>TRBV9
CASSDRSYEQYF
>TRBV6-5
CASSFGDNNQPQHF
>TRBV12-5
CASGYPTGALNYGYTF
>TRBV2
CASSSSGGGLAKNIQYF
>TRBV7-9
CASSFPGTGLGTGELFF
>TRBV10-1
CASSSFRGVLAEAFF
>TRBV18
CASSPPDREAYNEQFF
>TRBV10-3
CAISISGGADTQYF
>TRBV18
CASLPGRDTPLGEQFF
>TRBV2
CASSAGQGQPQHF
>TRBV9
CASSLGGEQTQYF
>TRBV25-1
CASKGVEIGGANVLTF
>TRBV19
CASSPQGRDRFPNEQFF
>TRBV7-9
CASSLNGATNEKLFF
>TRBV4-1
CASSQERGYMNTEAFF
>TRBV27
CASSFRGFGNQPQHF
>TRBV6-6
CASSYSFQTTEQFF
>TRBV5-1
CASSLGQVKTYEQYF
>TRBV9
CASSAGDRDTEAFF
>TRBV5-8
CASSSSFARGGYQPQHF
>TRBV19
CASNNGGVGYEKLFF
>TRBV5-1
CASSPGHSNQPQHF
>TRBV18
CASSPRTGGYGYTF
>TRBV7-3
CASSPGTGDYEQYF